This T cell receptor beta chain was retrieved from a study of blood T cell repertoires in COVID-19 (dated by TCRdb to the early 2020s). About the study as a whole: The collaborator samples originated in the United States, Italy and Spain and spanned the acute and convalescent phases of COVID-19. The prospective study material was composed of cDNA or gDNA derived from T cells, B-cell-depleted T cells, or PBMCs. Subjects who had been exposed to COVID-19, were actively infected with it, or had recovered from it provided the deeply sampled blood TCRbeta repertoires that made up the dataset. The repertoires were released in a freely available public database meant as a resource for research on the immune response to SARS-CoV-2. Samples were obtained from the ongoing ImmuneRACE study (first 160 participants) and from roughly 1,300 subjects provided by 6 global collaborators. Nearly every sample came with metadata listing a de-identified subject ID, COVID-19 status, age in years and sex. HLA class I and class II types, where available, came from metadata supplied by the sample provider rather than from assay-based typing. Results the study describes overall, beyond this receptor: The amount of clinical and demographic metadata varied by source and participant and was provided uncurated.

In the germline V gene, CDR1 corresponds to MDHEN and CDR2 to SYDVKM. V is shortened by 7 bases, J by 6 bases, and the region joining them spans 12 bases. Measured from the cysteine to the phenylalanine, the CDR3 is 12 residues long. The DNA shown is the 36-base CDR3, in frame from base 1. TCRbeta CDR3 regions were amplified from genomic DNA using the immunoSEQ Assay, a bias-controlled multiplex PCR. The authors processed their data as follows. Within the assay, amplification of reference gene primers was used to estimate how many nucleated cells each sample contained. Sequence reads were collapsed and filtered to measure the absolute abundance of every unique TCRbeta CDR3 rearrangement. Productive Simpson clonality was computed per sample as the square root of Simpson's diversity index over productive rearrangements. TCRdb re-hosts the immuneACCESS table, in-frame sequences only. Its copies lack some clones; in the studies checked, an unresolved V gene accounts for under half of them, and the cause for the rest is not known. That table furnishes V, J and clone size, whereas the DNA furnished D and trimming. The sample has over 300,000 clones on record, around 91% of them singletons. 6.5% to 8% of the sample is in the top ten clones.

Each collaborating institution followed its own protocols to collect whole blood in K2EDTA tubes. For TCRbeta analysis, collaborators shipped samples as frozen whole blood, isolated PBMCs, or DNA extracted from either of those sample types. With respect to this clone: The antigen this receptor binds is unknown. Nothing much larger sits one base from this clone, and base qualities are not available.

The sequence came from a man between 18 and 29 years old with active or convalescent COVID-19. The V and J segments used are TRBV28 and TRBJ1-1; 5 matching bases give a weak D call of TRBD1. Sequencing was performed on peripheral blood. The nucleotide sequence is TGTGCCAGCAAATCGGGGGTACCTGAAGCTTTCTTT. Protein translation: CASKSGVPEAFF.